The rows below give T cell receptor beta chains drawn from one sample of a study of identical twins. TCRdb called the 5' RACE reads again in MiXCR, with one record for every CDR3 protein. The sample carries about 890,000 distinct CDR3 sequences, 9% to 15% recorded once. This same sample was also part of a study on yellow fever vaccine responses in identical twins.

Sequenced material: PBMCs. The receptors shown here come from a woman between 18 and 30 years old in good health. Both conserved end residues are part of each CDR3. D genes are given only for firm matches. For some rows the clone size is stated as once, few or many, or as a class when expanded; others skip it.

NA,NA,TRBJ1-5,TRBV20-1,TGCAGTGCCTACTCCAGGGAGGGTAGCAATCAGCCCCAGCATTTT,CSAYSREGSNQPQHF
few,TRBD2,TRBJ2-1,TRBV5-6,TGTGCCAGCAGCCATGGGCTAGCGGCCTACAATGAGCAGTTCTTC,CASSHGLAAYNEQFF
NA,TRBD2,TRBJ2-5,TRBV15,TGTGCCACCAGCAGAGTCCTAGCGGGAGGCCAAGAGACCCAGTACTTC,CATSRVLAGGQETQYF
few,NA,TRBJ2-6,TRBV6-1,TGTGCCAGCAGTGAAATAGAGGCTGCCGGGGCCAACGTCCTGACTTTC,CASSEIEAAGANVLTF
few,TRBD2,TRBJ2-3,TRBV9,TGTGCCAGCAGCGTCGGTACTAGCGGGAGCTTAGATACGCAGTATTTT,CASSVGTSGSLDTQYF
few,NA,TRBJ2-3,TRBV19,TGTGCCAGTAGCCCCCCCGACAGGAGCTTTAGCACAGATACGCAGTATTTT,CASSPPDRSFSTDTQYF
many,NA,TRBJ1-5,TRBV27,TGTGCCAGCAGTCCTGACAATAGCAATCAGCCCCAGCATTTT,CASSPDNSNQPQHF
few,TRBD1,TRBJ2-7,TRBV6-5,TGTGCCAGCAGTTGGGGACAGTCTGGCGGCTCCTACGAGCAGTACTTC,CASSWGQSGGSYEQYF
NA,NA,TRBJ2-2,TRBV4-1,TGCGCCAGCAGCCAAGATCAGGGTGGGGGGAACGGGGAGCTGTTTTTT,CASSQDQGGGNGELFF
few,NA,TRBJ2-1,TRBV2,TGTGCCAGCAGGAAACCAGGGTCCTACAATGAGCAGTTCTTC,CASRKPGSYNEQFF
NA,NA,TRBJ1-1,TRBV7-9,TGTGCCAGCAGCCTCCTCGGGCGGGATGAAGCTTTCTTT,CASSLLGRDEAFF
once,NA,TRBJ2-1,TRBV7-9,TGTGCCAGCAGCCGGACTTTCAATGAGCAGTTCTTC,CASSRTFNEQFF
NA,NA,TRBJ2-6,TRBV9,TGTGCCAGCAGCGTAGGAGTGACTGGGGCCAACGTCCTGACTTTC,CASSVGVTGANVLTF
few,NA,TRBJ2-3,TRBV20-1,TGCAGTGCCCCGCCCGGATCGAGTCGCACAGATACGCAGTATTTT,CSAPPGSSRTDTQYF
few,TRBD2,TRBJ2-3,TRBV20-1,TGCAGTGCTAGGGGACTAGCGGGCGGGAGAGCGCAGTATTTT,CSARGLAGGRAQYF
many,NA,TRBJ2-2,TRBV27,TGTGCCAGCAAAAACACCGGGGAGCTGTTTTTT,CASKNTGELFF
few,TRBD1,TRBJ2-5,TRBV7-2,TGTGCCAGCAGCCCAGTGGGACAGTCTTTCGAGACCCAGTACTTC,CASSPVGQSFETQYF
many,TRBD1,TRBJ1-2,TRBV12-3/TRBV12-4,TGTGCCAGCAGTTTGCAAACGACAGGGAAGGGAGGCTACACCTTC,CASSLQTTGKGGYTF
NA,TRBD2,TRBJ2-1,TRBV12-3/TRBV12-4,TGTGCCAGCAGTTTATTAGCGGGATCGTCGGATGATGAGCAGTTCTTC,CASSLLAGSSDDEQFF
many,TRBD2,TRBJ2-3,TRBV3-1,TGTGCCAGCAGCCCGGGACTAGGGACAGATACGCAGTATTTT,CASSPGLGTDTQYF
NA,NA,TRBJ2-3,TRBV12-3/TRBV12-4,TGTGCCAGCAGTTTTAATGGGGCCCCCACAGATACGCAGTATTTT,CASSFNGAPTDTQYF
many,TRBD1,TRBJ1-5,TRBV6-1,TGTGCCAGCAGTCGCGGGACAGCGGATCAGCCCCAGCATTTT,CASSRGTADQPQHF
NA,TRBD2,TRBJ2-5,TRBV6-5,TGTGCCAGCAGTTACTCGGGAGGGCCTGGGGAGACCCAGTACTTC,CASSYSGGPGETQYF
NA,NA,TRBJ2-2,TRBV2,TGTGCCAGCAGCCAAATACAGGGATTAGGCGGGGAGCTGTTTTTT,CASSQIQGLGGELFF
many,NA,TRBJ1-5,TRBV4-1,TGCGCCAGCAGCCAAATTGGGGTGGGGCCCCAGCATTTT,CASSQIGVGPQHF
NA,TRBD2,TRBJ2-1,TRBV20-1,TGCAGTGCTAGAGGCTCCGGGACTAGGCCGTGGAATGAGCAGTTCTTC,CSARGSGTRPWNEQFF
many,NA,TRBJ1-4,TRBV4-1,TGCGCCAGCAGCCAAGATCCAGATGAAAAACTGTTTTTT,CASSQDPDEKLFF
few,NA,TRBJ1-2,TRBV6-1,TGTGCCAGCAGCCGGAATCTGGCAGACCTTGGCCTTAACTATGGCTACACCTTC,CASSRNLADLGLNYGYTF
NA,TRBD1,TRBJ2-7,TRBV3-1,TGTGCCACCCAAAGCCCGGGGACAGGGGCCTACGAGCAGTACTTC,CATQSPGTGAYEQYF
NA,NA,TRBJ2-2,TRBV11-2,TGTGCCTCGACCCCCGGGTACACCGGGGAGCTGTTTTTT,CASTPGYTGELFF
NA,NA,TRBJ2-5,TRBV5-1,TGCGCCAGCAGCTTGGAGGTGGGGCGCGGAGAGACCCAGTACTTC,CASSLEVGRGETQYF
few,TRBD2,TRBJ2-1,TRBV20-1,TGCAGTGCTAACCGACTAGCGGGGTTATTCTTC,CSANRLAGLFF
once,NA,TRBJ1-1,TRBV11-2,TGTGCCAGCAGCTTAGTTAGCCCGTTGAACACTGAAGCTTTCTTT,CASSLVSPLNTEAFF
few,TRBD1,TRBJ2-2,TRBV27,TGTGCCAGCAGTTTGGGGACAGGAACGAACACCGGGGAGCTGTTTTTT,CASSLGTGTNTGELFF
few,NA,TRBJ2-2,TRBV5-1,TGCGCCAGCAGCTTTGCGGAAAGTGTAGGGACTACCGGGGAGCTGTTTTTT,CASSFAESVGTTGELFF
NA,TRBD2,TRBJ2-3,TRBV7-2,TGTGCCAGCAGCTTAAGACTAGCGGGGGGTCGCACAGATACGCAGTATTTT,CASSLRLAGGRTDTQYF
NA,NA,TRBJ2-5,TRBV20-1,TGCAGTGCTAGAGATCTAAGAGAGACCCAGTACTTC,CSARDLRETQYF
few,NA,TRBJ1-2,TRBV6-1,TGTGCCAGCAGTGACGGACCAGGCGGCTATGGCTACACCTTC,CASSDGPGGYGYTF
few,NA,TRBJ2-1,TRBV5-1,TGCGCCAGCAGTGAGAATACCATGAATGAGCAGTTCTTC,CASSENTMNEQFF
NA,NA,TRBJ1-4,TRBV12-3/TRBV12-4,TGTGCCAGCAGTTTACTTAGGGCTAATGAAACACTGTTTTTT,CASSLLRANETLFF
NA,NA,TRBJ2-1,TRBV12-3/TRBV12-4,TGTGCCAGCAGCCCCTCGGCGGGGAAGCAGTTCTTC,CASSPSAGKQFF
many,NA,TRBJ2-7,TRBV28,TGTGCCAGCACCCAGGGTTACGAGCAGTACTTC,CASTQGYEQYF
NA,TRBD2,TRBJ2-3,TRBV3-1,TGTGCCAGCAGCCAAGATCCCACTAGCGGGACTTCGAATACGCAGTATTTT,CASSQDPTSGTSNTQYF
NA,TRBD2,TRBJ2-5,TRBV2,TGTGCCAGCAGTAGGGACTACGGAATGGAGACCCAGTACTTC,CASSRDYGMETQYF
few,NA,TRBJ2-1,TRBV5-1,TGCGCCAGCAGCCCGACCTACCAGGGGGGATACAATGAGCAGTTCTTC,CASSPTYQGGYNEQFF
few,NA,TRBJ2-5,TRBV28,TGTGCCAGCAACCAAGGGGAGACCCAGTACTTC,CASNQGETQYF
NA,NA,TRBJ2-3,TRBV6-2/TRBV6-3,TGTGCCAGCAGTTACTCAAGCGGAAGCACAGATACGCAGTATTTT,CASSYSSGSTDTQYF
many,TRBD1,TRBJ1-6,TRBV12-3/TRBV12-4,TGTGCCAGCAAACGACAGGGGGCGTATTCACCCCTCCACTTT,CASKRQGAYSPLHF